This TCR beta chain was obtained from a study of T cell responses to AZD1222 COVID-19 vaccine. Assay used: immunoSEQ multiplex PCR; TCRdb lists only in-frame clones, some missing. The table includes 72,000 or so clones, 90% detected once. CDR3 length: 16 residues. Germline loops: CDR1 LNHDA, CDR2 SQIVND (reference sequence). V was cut by 1 base and J by 0 bases, with 10 bases left in between. The genes are TRBV19 and TRBJ1-5, with D hard to call. Sequencing was performed on peripheral blood, taken on day 0 of AZD1222 vaccination. This sequence was found in an adult in good health. The CDR3 spells CASSIGRRYSNQPQHF. The CDR3 nucleotides read TGTGCCAGTAGTATAGGTCGTCGTTATAGCAATCAGCCCCAGCATTTT.